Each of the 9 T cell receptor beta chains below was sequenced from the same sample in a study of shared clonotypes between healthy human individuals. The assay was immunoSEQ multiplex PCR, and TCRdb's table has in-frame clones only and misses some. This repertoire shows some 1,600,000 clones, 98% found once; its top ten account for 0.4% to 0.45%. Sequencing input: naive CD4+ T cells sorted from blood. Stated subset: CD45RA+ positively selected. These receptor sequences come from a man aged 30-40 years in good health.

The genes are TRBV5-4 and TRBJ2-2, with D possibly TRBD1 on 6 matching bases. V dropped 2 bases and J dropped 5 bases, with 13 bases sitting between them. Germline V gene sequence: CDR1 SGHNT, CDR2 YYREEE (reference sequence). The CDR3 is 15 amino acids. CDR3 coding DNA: TGTGCCAGCAGCTTCCAGGGGCAGGGGACCGGGGAGCTGTTTTTT. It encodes CASSFQGQGTGELFF. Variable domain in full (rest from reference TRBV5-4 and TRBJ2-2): ETGVTQSPTHLIKTRGQQVTLRCSSQSGHNTVSWYQQALGQGPQFIFQYYREEENGRGNFPPRFSGLQFPNYSSELNVNALELDDSALYLCASSFQGQGTGELFFGEGSRLTVL.

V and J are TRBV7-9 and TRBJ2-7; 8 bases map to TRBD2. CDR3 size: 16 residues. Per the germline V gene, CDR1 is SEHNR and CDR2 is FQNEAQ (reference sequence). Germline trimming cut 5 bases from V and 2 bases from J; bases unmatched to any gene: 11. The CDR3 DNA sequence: TGTGCCAGCAGCACACCGGGCGGGAGGCCCCCCTACGAGCAGTACTTC. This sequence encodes CASSTPGGRPPYEQYF.

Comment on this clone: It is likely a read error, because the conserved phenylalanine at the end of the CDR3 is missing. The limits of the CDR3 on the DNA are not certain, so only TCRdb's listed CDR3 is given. The CDR3 spells CASSLRGQLFV. This chain connects TRBV7-2 to TRBJ1-2; the tabulated D call, TRBD1, remains unverified against the DNA. The germline CDR1 and CDR2 sequences are SGHTA and FQGNSA. Counting both end residues, the CDR3 totals 11 amino acids.

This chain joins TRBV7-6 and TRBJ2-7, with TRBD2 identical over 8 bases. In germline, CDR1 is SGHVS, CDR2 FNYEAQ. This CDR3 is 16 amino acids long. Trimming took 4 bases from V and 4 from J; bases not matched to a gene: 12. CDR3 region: CASSSLAGTRIYEQYF. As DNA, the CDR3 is TGTGCCAGCAGCTCTCTTGCCGGGACTAGGATATACGAGCAGTACTTC.

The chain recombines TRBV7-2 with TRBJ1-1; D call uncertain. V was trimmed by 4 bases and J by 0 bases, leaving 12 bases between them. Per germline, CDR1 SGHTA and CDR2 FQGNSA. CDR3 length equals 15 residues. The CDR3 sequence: CASSYRVRMNTEAFF. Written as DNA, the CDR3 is TGTGCCAGCAGCTACCGAGTGAGAATGAACACTGAAGCTTTCTTT. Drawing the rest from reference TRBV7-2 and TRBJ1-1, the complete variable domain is GAGVSQSPSNKVTEKGKDVELRCDPISGHTALYWYRQSLGQGLEFLIYFQGNSAPDKSGLPSDRFSAERTGGSVSTLTIQRTQQEDSAVYLCASSYRVRMNTEAFFGQGTRLTVV.

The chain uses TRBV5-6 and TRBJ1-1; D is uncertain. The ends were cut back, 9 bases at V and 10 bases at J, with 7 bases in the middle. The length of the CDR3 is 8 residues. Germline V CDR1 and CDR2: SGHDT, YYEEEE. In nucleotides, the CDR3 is TGTGCCAACCCTGGAGCTTTCTTT. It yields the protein CANPGAFF.

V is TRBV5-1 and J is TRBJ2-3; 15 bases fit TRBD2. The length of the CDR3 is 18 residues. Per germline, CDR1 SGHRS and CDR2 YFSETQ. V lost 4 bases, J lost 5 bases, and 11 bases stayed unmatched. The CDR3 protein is CASSPGLAGGPVGDTQYF. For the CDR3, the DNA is TGCGCCAGCAGCCCCGGACTAGCGGGAGGGCCGGTTGGAGATACGCAGTATTTT. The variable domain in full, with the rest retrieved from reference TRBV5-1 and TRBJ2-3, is KAGVTQTPRYLIKTRGQQVTLSCSPISGHRSVSWYQQTPGQGLQFLFEYFSETQRNKGNFPGRFSGRQFSNSRSEMNVSTLELGDSALYLCASSPGLAGGPVGDTQYFGPGTRLTVL.

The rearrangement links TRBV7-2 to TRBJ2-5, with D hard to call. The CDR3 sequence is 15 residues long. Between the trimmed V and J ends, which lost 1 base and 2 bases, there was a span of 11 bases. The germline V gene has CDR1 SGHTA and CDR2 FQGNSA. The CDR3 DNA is TGTGCCAGCAGCTTAGGTCGCGGCATACAAGAGACCCAGTACTTC. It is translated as CASSLGRGIQETQYF.

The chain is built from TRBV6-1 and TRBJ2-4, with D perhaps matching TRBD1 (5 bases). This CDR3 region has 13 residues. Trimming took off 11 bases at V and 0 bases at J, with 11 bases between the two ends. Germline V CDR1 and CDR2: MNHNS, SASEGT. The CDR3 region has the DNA TGTGCCGTAGGGGATTTAGCCAAAAACATTCAGTACTTC. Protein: CAVGDLAKNIQYF.